The text below deals with one TCR beta chain. These data belong to a study of control samples from healthy donors and cancer patients. Here immunoSEQ multiplex PCR was the method, and the copy in TCRdb shows in-frame clones only, minus some. The data hold around 190,000 clones, with nearly 90% observed a single time. This receptor was obtained from a woman in her 50s in good health. Sequencing was carried out using blood.

The CDR3 spells CASSRGKKETQYF. The CDR3 DNA sequence: TGTGCCAGCAGCCGCGGGAAAAAAGAGACCCAGTACTTC. The chain links TRBV7-2 to TRBJ2-5, with D tentatively TRBD2 (6 bases). This CDR3 is built from 13 residues. CDR1 and CDR2 (germline): SGHTA, FQGNSA. V was trimmed by 5 bases and J by 3 bases, leaving 10 bases between them.